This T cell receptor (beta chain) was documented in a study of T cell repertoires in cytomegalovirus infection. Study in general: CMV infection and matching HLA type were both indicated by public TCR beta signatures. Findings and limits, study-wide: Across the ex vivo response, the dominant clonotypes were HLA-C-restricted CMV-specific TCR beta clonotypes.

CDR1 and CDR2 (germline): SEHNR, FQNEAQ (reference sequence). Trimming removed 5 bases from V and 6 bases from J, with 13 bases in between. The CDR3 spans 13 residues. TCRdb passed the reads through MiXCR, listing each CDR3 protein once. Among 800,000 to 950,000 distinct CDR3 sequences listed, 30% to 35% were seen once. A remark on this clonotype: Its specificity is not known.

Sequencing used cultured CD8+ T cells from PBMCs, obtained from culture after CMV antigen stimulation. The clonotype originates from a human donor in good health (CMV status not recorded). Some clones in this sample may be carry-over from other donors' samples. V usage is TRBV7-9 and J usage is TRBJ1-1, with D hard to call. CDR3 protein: CASSPPGYPEAFF. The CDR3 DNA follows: TGTGCCAGCAGCCCGCCAGGTTACCCTGAAGCTTTCTTT.